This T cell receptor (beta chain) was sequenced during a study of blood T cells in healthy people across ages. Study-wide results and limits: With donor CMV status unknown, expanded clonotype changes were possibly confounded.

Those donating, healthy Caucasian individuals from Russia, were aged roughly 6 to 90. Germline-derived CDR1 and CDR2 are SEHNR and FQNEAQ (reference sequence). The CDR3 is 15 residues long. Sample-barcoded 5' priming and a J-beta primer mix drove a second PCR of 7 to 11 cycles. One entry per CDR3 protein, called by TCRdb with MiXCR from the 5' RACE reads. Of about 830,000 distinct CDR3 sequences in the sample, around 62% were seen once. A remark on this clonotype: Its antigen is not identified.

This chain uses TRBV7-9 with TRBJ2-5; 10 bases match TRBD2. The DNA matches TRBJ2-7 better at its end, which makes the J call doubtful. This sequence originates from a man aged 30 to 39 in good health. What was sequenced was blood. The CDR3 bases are TGTGCCAGCAGCAAAACTAGCGGGAATTTAGGCGAGCAGTACTTC. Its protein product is CASSKTSGNLGEQYF.